This record covers a single T cell receptor beta chain. Antigen specificity is unknown. These data belong to a study of cytomegalovirus exposure and HLA in healthy donors. Study details: Both the roughly 120 validation repertoires and the roughly 640 first-cohort repertoires used the same platform, as reported by a later analysis.

CDR1 and CDR2 from the germline V gene are MNHEY and SMNVEV (reference sequence). With 7 bases clipped from V and 3 bases from J, the junction kept 16 bases outside the gene matches. The CDR3 totals 17 residues. The repertoire was sequenced with immunoSEQ multiplex PCR; TCRdb's copy has only in-frame clones and lacks some. The sample carries nearly 200,000 clones, around 80% recorded once. The study, taken as a whole, reports: Cytomegalovirus association was listed for under 200 TCR beta chains. In the 130 or so validation repertoires, about 95% of cluster scores exceeded 0, per a later analysis.

The clonotype comes from a woman aged 30 to 39 in good health and CMV-seropositive. The source material was PBMCs. V usage is TRBV27 and J usage is TRBJ2-3; TRBD1 matches 7 bases. CDR3 loop: CASMPPGETGLTDTQYF. The CDR3 DNA is TGTGCCAGCATGCCCCCCGGTGAGACAGGGTTGACAGATACGCAGTATTTT.